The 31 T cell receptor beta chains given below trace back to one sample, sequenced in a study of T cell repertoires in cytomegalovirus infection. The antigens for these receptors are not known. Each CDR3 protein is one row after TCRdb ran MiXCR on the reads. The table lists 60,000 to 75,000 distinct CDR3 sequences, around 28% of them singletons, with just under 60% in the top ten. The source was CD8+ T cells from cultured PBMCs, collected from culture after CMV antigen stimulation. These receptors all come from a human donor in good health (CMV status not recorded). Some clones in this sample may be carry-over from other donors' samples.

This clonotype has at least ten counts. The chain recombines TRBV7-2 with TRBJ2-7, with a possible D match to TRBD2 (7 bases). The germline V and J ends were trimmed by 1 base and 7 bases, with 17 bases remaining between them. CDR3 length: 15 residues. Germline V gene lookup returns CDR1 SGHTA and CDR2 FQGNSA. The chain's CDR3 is CASSLGGTQAGEQYF. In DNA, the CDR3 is TGTGCCAGCAGCTTAGGTGGGACACAAGCGGGGGAGCAGTACTTC. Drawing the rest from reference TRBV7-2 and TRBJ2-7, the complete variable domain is GAGVSQSPSNKVTEKGKDVELRCDPISGHTALYWYRQSLGQGLEFLIYFQGNSAPDKSGLPSDRFSAERTGGSVSTLTIQRTQQEDSAVYLCASSLGGTQAGEQYFGPGTRLTVT.

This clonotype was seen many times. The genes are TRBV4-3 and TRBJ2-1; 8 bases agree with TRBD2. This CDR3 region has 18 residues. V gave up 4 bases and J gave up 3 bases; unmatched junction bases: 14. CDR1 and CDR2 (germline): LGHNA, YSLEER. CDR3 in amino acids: CASSPQGPGTSGYNEQFF. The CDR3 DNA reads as TGCGCCAGCAGCCCCCAGGGCCCCGGCACTAGCGGCTACAATGAGCAGTTCTTC.

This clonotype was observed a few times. CDR3 sequence (DNA): TGTGCCAGTCAGACCGGGACTAGCGTCAATGAGCAGTTCTTC. Protein: CASQTGTSVNEQFF. V and J are TRBV7-9 and TRBJ2-1; 10 positions agree with TRBD2. J was trimmed by 6 bases and V by 9 bases; bases with no gene match: 8. CDR1 is SEHNR, CDR2 FQNEAQ, per germline (reference sequence). The CDR3 is made up of 14 amino acids. Variable domain in full (rest from reference TRBV7-9 and TRBJ2-1): DTGVSQNPRHKITKRGQNVTFRCDPISEHNRLYWYRQTLGQGPEFLTYFQNEAQLEKSRLLSDRFSAERPKGSFSTLEIQRTEQGDSAMYLCASQTGTSVNEQFFGPGTRLTVL.

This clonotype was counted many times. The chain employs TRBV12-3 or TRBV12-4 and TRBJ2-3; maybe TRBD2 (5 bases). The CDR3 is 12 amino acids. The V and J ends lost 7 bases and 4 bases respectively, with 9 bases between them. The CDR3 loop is CASTAGADTQYF. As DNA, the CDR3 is TGTGCCAGCACTGCGGGCGCAGATACGCAGTATTTT.

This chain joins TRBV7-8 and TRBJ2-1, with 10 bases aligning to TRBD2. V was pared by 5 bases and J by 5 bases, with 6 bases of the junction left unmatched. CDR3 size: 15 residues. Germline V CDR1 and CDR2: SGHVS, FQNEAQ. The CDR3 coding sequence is TGTGCCAGCAGCCCAGCGGGAGGGTCTGACAATGAGCAGTTCTTC. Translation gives CASSPAGGSDNEQFF.

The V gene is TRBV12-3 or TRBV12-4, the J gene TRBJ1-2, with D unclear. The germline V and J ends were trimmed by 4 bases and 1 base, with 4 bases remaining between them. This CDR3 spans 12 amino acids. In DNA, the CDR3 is TGTGCCAGCAGTTACGGTAACTATGGCTACACCTTC. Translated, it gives CASSYGNYGYTF.

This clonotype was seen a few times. The CDR3 DNA follows: TGCGCCAGCAGCTTGGTGATGGGGGGTGAGCAGTACTTC. Translated: CASSLVMGGEQYF. V is TRBV5-1 and J is TRBJ2-7; D is possibly TRBD2 (6 bases). The V gene lost 0 bases and the J gene lost 7 bases, with 11 bases spanning the gap. Germline V gene sequence: CDR1 SGHRS, CDR2 YFSETQ. The CDR3 contains 13 residues.

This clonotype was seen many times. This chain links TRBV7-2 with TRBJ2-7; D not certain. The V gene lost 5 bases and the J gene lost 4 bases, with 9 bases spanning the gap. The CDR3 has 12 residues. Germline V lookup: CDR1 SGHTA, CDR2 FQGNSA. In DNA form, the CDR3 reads TGTGCCAGCAGCCCGCAGAGTTACGAGCAGTACTTC. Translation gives CASSPQSYEQYF.

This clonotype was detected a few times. The CDR3 bases are TGTGCCAGCAGGCCGGCGGGAGTATACGAGCAGTACTTC. It specifies CASRPAGVYEQYF. V usage is TRBV7-6 and J usage is TRBJ2-7, with 7 bases matching TRBD2. This CDR3 region has 13 residues. The germline CDR1 and CDR2 sequences are SGHVS and FNYEAQ. V was pared by 6 bases and J by 4 bases, with 6 bases of the junction left unmatched.

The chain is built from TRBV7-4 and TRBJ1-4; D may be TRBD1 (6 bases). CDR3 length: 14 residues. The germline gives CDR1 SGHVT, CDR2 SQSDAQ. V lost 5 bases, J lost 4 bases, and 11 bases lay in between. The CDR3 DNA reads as TGTGCCAGCAGCCGACAGGAGATTAATGAAAAACTGTTTTTT. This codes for CASSRQEINEKLFF.

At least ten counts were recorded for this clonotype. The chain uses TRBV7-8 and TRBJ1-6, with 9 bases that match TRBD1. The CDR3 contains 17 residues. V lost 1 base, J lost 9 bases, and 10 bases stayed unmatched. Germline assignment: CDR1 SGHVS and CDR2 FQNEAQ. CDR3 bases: TGTGCCAGCAGCTTAGGAACCGGGACAGGGATGGGTTCACCCCTCCACTTT. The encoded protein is CASSLGTGTGMGSPLHF.

The CDR3 reads CSVGGGPARRTDTQYF. The CDR3 DNA sequence: TGCAGCGTTGGGGGAGGCCCGGCTAGAAGGACAGATACGCAGTATTTT. The chain recombines TRBV29-1 with TRBJ2-3, with D possibly TRBD2 on 6 matching bases. Per germline, CDR1 SQVTM and CDR2 ANQGSEA. This CDR3 contains 16 residues. V lost 4 bases to trimming and J lost 3 bases, with 20 bases between them.

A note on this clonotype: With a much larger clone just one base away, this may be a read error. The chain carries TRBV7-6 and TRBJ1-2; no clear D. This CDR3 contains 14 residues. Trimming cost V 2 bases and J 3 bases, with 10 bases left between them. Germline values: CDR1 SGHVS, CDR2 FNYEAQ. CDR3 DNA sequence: TGTGCCAGCAGCTTATATGATGGAGACTATGGCTACACCTTC. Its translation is CASSLYDGDYGYTF.

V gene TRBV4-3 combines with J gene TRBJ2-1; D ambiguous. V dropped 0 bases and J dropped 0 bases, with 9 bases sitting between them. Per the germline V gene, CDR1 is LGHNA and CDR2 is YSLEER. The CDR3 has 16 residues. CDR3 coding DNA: TGCGCCAGCAGCCAAGATGTGATGGGCTCCTACAATGAGCAGTTCTTC. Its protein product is CASSQDVMGSYNEQFF.

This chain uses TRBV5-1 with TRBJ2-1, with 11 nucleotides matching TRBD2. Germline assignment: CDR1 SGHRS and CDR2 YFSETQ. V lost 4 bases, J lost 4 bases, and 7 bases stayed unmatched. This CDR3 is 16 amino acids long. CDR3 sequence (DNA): TGCGCCAGCAGCCCTATGACTAGCGGGGTTTACAATGAGCAGTTCTTC. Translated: CASSPMTSGVYNEQFF.

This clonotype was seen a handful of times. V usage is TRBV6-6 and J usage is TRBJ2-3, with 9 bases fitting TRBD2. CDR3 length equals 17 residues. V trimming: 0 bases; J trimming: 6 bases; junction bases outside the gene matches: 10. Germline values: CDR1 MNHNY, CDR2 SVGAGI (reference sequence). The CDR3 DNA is TGTGCCAGCAGTTACTCAAGCGGGAGGCACTTGGGGGATACGCAGTATTTT. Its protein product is CASSYSSGRHLGDTQYF.

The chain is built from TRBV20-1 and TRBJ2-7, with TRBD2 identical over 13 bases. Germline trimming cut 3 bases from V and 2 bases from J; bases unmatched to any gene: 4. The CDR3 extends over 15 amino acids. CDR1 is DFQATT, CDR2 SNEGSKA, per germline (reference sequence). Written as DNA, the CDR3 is TGCAGTGCTAGGGGACTAGCGGGACCCACCTACGAGCAGTACTTC. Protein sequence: CSARGLAGPTYEQYF.

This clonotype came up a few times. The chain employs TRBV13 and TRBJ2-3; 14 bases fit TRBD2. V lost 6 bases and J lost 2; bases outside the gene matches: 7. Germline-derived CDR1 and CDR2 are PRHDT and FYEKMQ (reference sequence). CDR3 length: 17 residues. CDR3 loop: CASSSGTSGGPTDTQYF. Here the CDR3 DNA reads TGTGCCAGCAGTTCCGGGACTAGCGGGGGCCCCACAGATACGCAGTATTTT. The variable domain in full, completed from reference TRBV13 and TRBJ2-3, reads AAGVIQSPRHLIKEKRETATLKCYPIPRHDTVYWYQQGPGQDPQFLISFYEKMQSDKGSIPDRFSAQQFSDYHSELNMSSLELGDSALYFCASSSGTSGGPTDTQYFGPGTRLTVL.

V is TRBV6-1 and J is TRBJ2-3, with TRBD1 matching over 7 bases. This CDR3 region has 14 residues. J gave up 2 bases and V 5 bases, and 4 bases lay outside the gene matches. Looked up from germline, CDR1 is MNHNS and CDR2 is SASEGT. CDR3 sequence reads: CASSQTGYTDTQYF. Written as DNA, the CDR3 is TGTGCCAGCAGTCAGACAGGGTACACAGATACGCAGTATTTT.

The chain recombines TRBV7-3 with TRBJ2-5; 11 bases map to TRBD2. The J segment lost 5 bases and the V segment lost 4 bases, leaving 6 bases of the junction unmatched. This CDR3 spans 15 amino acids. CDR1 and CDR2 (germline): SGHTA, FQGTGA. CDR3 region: CASSSSGGRGETQYF. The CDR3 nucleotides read TGTGCCAGCAGCTCTAGCGGGGGGCGAGGGGAGACCCAGTACTTC.

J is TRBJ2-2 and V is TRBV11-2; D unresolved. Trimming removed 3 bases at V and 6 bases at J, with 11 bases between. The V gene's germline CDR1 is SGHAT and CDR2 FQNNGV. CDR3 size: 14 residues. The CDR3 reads CASSFQWPAGELFF. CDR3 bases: TGTGCCAGCAGCTTTCAGTGGCCCGCCGGGGAGCTGTTTTTT.

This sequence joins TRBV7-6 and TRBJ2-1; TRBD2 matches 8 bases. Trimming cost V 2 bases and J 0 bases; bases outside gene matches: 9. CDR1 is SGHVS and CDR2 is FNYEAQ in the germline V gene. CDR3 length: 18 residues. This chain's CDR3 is CASSLQGVRGGSYNEQFF. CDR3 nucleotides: TGTGCCAGCAGCTTACAAGGGGTCCGGGGGGGCTCCTACAATGAGCAGTTCTTC.

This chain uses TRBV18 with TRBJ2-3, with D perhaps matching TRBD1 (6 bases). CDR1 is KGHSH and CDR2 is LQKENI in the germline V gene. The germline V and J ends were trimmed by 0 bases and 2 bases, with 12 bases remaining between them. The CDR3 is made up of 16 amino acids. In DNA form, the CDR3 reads TGTGCCAGCTCACCACCGTCACAGGGCCCCACAGATACGCAGTATTTT. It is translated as CASSPPSQGPTDTQYF.

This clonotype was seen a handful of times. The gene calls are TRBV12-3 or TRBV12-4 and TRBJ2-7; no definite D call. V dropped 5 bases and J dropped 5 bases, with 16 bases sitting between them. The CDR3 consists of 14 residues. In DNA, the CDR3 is TGTGCCAGCAGTACCCCGGGTTGGCCCAACGAGCAGTACTTC. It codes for CASSTPGWPNEQYF.

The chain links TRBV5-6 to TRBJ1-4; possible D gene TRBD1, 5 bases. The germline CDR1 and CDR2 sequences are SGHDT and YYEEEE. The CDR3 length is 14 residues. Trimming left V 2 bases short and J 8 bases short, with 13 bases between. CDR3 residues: CASSFGIPGEKLFF. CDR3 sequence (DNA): TGTGCCAGCAGCTTCGGGATTCCAGGGGAAAAACTGTTTTTT.

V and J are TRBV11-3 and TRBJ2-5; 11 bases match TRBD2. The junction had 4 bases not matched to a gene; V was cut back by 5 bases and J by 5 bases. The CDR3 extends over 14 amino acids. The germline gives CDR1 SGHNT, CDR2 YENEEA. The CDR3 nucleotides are TGTGCCAGCAGCATAGCGGGGGGGCCCGAGACCCAGTACTTC. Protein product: CASSIAGGPETQYF.

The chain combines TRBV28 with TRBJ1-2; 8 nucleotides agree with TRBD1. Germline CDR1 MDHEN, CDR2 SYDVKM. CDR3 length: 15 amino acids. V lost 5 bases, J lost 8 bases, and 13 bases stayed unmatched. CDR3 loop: CASSTLGQGSPGYTF. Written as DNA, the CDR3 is TGTGCCAGCAGTACTTTAGGACAGGGAAGTCCCGGCTACACCTTC.

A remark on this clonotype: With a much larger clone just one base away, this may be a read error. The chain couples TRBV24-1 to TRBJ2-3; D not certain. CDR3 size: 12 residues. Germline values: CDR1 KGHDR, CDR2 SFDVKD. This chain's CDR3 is CTTSDRTDTQYF. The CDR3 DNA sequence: TGTACCACCAGTGATCGGACAGATACGCAGTATTTT.

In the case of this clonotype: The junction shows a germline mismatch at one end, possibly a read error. The CDR3 loop reads CTSSAGTSGDEQYF. CDR3 DNA sequence: TGTACCAGCAGCGCCGGGACTAGCGGGGACGAGCAGTACTTC. The gene calls are TRBV7-3 and TRBJ2-7; 13 positions match TRBD2. In germline, CDR1 is SGHTA, CDR2 FQGTGA. CDR3 length: 14 residues. Variable domain in full (rest from reference TRBV7-3 and TRBJ2-7): GAGVSQTPSNKVTEKGKYVELRCDPISGHTALYWYRQSLGQGPEFLIYFQGTGAADDSGLPNDRFFAVRPEGSVSTLKIQRTERGDSAVYLCTSSAGTSGDEQYFGPGTRLTVT.

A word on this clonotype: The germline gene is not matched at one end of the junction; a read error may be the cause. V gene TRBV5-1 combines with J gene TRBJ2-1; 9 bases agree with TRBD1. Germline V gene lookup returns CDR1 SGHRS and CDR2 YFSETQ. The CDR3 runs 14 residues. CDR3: CASSYRGRDNDQFF. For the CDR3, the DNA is TGCGCCAGCAGCTACAGGGGGCGCGATAATGATCAGTTCTTC.

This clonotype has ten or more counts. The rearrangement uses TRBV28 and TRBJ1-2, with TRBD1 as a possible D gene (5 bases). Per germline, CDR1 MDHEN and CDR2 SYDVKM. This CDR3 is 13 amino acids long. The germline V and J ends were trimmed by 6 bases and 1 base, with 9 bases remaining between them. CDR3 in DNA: TGTGCCAGCAGCGTGGGGGTTAACTATGGCTACACCTTC. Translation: CASSVGVNYGYTF.